This T cell receptor (beta chain) was captured by sequencing in a study of shared clonotypes between healthy human individuals (dated by TCRdb to 2018 to 2021). Concerning the study at large: A couple of women and three men aged 18 to 49 years were included in the cohort. For each donor, three plates each were used for CD4 naive and CD4 memory, two plates were used for CD8 naive, and one plate was used for CD8 memory. Libraries were prepared and TCR repertoires were sequenced by different laboratories using diverse techniques, in order to increase sequencing depth and limit assay-specific biases. Between about 0.8 and 9.5 billion PBMCs per donor were obtained by leukapheresis. To estimate repertoire size and how much clonotype sharing occurs between individuals, the study deeply sequenced the blood TCR repertoires of roughly 5 healthy adults.

TCR CDR3 regions were amplified from genomic DNA by multiplex PCR using the deep immunoSEQ assay. Extracted genomic DNA from each cell subset was distributed evenly across all wells of several immunoSEQ 96-well plates, and each plate was treated as a replicate. For sorted subsets, around 0.2 ug of genomic DNA, equivalent to 25,000 to 30,000 T cell genomes, went into each replicate PCR. Purified libraries were quantified with a Qubit 3.0 fluorometer, sized on a Bioanalyzer 2100, and re-quantified with the KAPA Library Quantification kit. Every immunoSEQ 96-well plate was sequenced on a dedicated single-read 150-cycle Illumina NextSeq 550 flow cell. The source study handled its data this way. Because the immunoSEQ output held only junctional sequences and lacked quality scores, the filtering could not match the filtering applied to full-length reads. Sequences were annotated with PyIR, a Python wrapper for IgBLAST v1.9, using IMGT germline references to assign V/J genes and CDR3. Reads with weak V/J assignments (E-value above 1e-6), missing CDR3, stop codons, out-of-frame junctions, or ambiguous translated residues were removed. V3J clonotypes were defined by identical inferred V gene, J gene, and CDR3 amino acid sequence. Percentage overlap between repertoires was computed as shared unique clonotypes divided by the size of the smaller repertoire. RTK rarefaction, the Chao1 estimator, and Recon v2.1 estimates of unobserved clonotypes were used to assess repertoire richness. For all TCRbeta clonotypes obtained by the gDNA method from several donors, generation probabilities were computed with OLGA. Held by TCRdb, this immuneACCESS table contains in-frame sequences only and omits some clones. Under half of the omission traces to an unresolved V gene where checked; the cause of the rest is unknown. Clone size and the V and J calls come from that table; the DNA yielded D and trimming. This sample comprises about 2.2 million clones, 93% of them detected only once. Of the sample, under 2% is held by the ten largest clones.

For this clone: Its antigen is currently not known. The record has no base qualities; no much larger clone is one base away.

Study-wide conclusions, independent of this receptor: The small number of donors limited the genetic and exposure-history diversity represented. Only blood was sampled, and tissue TCR repertoires likely differ from those in blood. Naive subsets generally had larger estimated clonotype richness than memory subsets did. Pairwise subsampling led to the expectation that sequencing depth would affect the degree of clonotype sharing among donors. Clonotypes shared by all four sorted-subset donors showed higher generation probabilities than non-shared clonotypes. Across a few donors, around 5.4% of naive CD4, roughly 3.8% of naive CD8, about 2% of memory CD4, and around 0.4% of memory CD8 clonotypes were shared. Incomplete sequencing was indicated by rarefaction of sorted-subset datasets, despite the large sequencing depth.

V is cut by 1 base and J by 5 bases, and the space between the germline ends is 7 bases. CDR1 LGHNA and CDR2 YNFKEQ were looked up in the germline V gene. From the cysteine through the phenylalanine, the CDR3 covers 13 amino acids. Only CDR3 DNA remains: 39 bases, in frame from the first base. For the CD8 naive samples, CD45RO-negative cells were positively selected for CCR7, yielding a CD45RA+CCR7+ population from which TemRA cells were excluded. The donors were healthy, HIV-negative adults who had no recently reported acute infections or vaccinations. Every donor was a Caucasian adult living in Nashville, Tennessee, USA. After blood collection by leukapheresis, PBMCs were isolated using Ficoll-Histopaque density gradient centrifugation and then cryopreserved in the vapor phase of liquid nitrogen. Analytical flow cytometry was used to check the purity and quantity of every magnetically sorted T cell population. Genomic DNA was isolated from each sorted fraction and quantified by UV absorbance on a Nanodrop 2000c.

Sequenced input: naive CD8+ T cells from PBMCs. The sample's cell subset or site label is to be understood as: CD45RA+CCR7+. The chain is made from TRBV4-2 and TRBJ2-3; the D segment cannot be called with confidence. The TCR originated in a man aged 18 to 29 in good health. Some clones in this sample may be carry-over from other donors' samples. The CDR3 reads CASSQAIVDTQYF. DNA sequence: TGTGCCAGCAGCCAAGCGATCGTAGATACGCAGTATTTT.